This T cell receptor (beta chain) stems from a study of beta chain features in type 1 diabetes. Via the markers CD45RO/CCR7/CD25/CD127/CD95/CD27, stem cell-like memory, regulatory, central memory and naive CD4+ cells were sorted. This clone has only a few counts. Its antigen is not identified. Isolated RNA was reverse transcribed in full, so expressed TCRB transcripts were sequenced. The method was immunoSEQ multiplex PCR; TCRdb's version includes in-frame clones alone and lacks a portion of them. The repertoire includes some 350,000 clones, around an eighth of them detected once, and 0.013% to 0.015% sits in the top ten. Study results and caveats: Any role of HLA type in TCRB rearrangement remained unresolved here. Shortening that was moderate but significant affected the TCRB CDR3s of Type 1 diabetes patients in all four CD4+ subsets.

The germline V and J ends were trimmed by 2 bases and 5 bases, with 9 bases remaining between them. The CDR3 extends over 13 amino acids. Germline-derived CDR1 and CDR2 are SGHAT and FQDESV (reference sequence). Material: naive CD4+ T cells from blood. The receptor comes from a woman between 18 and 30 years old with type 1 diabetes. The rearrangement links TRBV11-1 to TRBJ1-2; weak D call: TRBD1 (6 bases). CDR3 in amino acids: CASSLLGAYGYTF. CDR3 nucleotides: TGTGCCAGCAGCTTACTGGGGGCGTATGGCTACACCTTC.